The next 26 T cell receptor beta chains were all read from a single sample in a study of neurological immune-mediated disorders. In TCRdb, the 5' RACE reads were re-called with MiXCR into one record per CDR3 protein. Altogether roughly 60,000 distinct CDR3 sequences are present, more than 8% being singletons, with the ten largest covering around an eighth. The sample's time point: longitudinal time-point 2. The sequenced sample was PBMCs. All receptors derive from a man aged 30 to 39 in good health.

This clonotype was found many times. This chain connects TRBV20-1 to TRBJ1-2, with D possibly TRBD1 on 5 matching bases. Germline V gene sequence: CDR1 DFQATT, CDR2 SNEGSKA (reference sequence). The V end lost 0 bases, the J end lost 0 bases, and 17 bases lay between the germline ends. The CDR3 loop spans 17 amino acids. The CDR3 nucleotides are TGCAGTGCTAGAGATCTCGAGACAGCACAAACTAACTATGGCTACACCTTC. It codes for CSARDLETAQTNYGYTF.

This clonotype has ten or more counts. The CDR3 coding sequence is TGTGCCAGCAGCCCCGGGACTAGCGGATACGAGCAGTACTTC. Amino acid sequence: CASSPGTSGYEQYF. This sequence joins TRBV7-9 and TRBJ2-7; 11 nucleotides agree with TRBD2. CDR1 and CDR2 from the germline V gene are SEHNR and FQNEAQ (reference sequence). Trimming took 5 bases from V and 4 from J; bases not matched to a gene: 4. The CDR3 runs 14 residues.

There are many counts of this clonotype. This sequence joins TRBV5-1 and TRBJ2-3, with 7 bases aligning to TRBD1. The V and J ends lost 0 bases and 2 bases, in that order; junction bases with no gene match: 3. The length of the CDR3 is 15 residues. From germline, CDR1 is SGHRS and CDR2 YFSETQ. The CDR3 coding sequence is TGCGCCAGCAGCTTGGGGACAGGTATCACAGATACGCAGTATTTT. Protein sequence: CASSLGTGITDTQYF.

This clonotype was observed many times. The genes are TRBV10-3 and TRBJ2-3; D might be TRBD1 (7 bases). CDR3 length: 15 amino acids. Germline V gene lookup returns CDR1 ENHRY and CDR2 SYGVKD. V lost 3 bases, J lost 1 base, and 11 bases lay in between. The CDR3 DNA follows: TGTGCCATCAGTGACCGCGGGACAGGCACAGATACGCAGTATTTT. Translated: CAISDRGTGTDTQYF.

This clonotype was detected ten times or more. The chain carries TRBV7-2 and TRBJ2-7; D remains ambiguous. Germline V gene lookup returns CDR1 SGHTA and CDR2 FQGNSA. V shed 0 bases and J shed 6 bases, with 3 bases lying between them. There are 11 residues in the CDR3. The CDR3 bases are TGTGCCAGCAGCTTAGCCCTCGAGCAGTACTTC. It is translated as CASSLALEQYF. The full variable domain, its missing parts supplied by reference TRBV7-2 and TRBJ2-7, is GAGVSQSPSNKVTEKGKDVELRCDPISGHTALYWYRQSLGQGLEFLIYFQGNSAPDKSGLPSDRFSAERTGGSVSTLTIQRTQQEDSAVYLCASSLALEQYFGPGTRLTVT.

There are many counts of this clonotype. The CDR3 spells CASSPTGASEKLFF. The CDR3 region has the DNA TGCGCCAGCAGCCCGACAGGGGCAAGTGAAAAACTGTTTTTT. The genes are TRBV5-1 and TRBJ1-4, with 8 bases that match TRBD1. The trim removed 4 bases at V and 7 bases at J, leaving 6 bases unmatched. CDR1 SGHRS and CDR2 YFSETQ come from the germline V gene. The CDR3 has 14 amino acids.

This clonotype showed up just a few times. V gene TRBV5-1 combines with J gene TRBJ2-1, with 7 bases lining up with TRBD1. J gave up 4 bases and V 4 bases, and 14 bases lay outside the gene matches. The CDR3 runs 17 residues. CDR1 SGHRS and CDR2 YFSETQ come from the germline V gene. This CDR3 reads CASSPWAAGGMYNEQFF. The CDR3 DNA reads as TGCGCCAGCAGCCCGTGGGCGGCAGGGGGTATGTACAATGAGCAGTTCTTC. The whole variable domain, filled in from reference TRBV5-1 and TRBJ2-1, reads KAGVTQTPRYLIKTRGQQVTLSCSPISGHRSVSWYQQTPGQGLQFLFEYFSETQRNKGNFPGRFSGRQFSNSRSEMNVSTLELGDSALYLCASSPWAAGGMYNEQFFGPGTRLTVL.

About this clonotype: One end of the junction fails to match germline, which may point to a read error. This chain joins TRBV7-9 and TRBJ1-4; unclear D gene. Germline values: CDR1 SEHNR, CDR2 FQNEAQ (reference sequence). The CDR3 extends over 15 amino acids. The DNA for the CDR3 is TGTGCCAACAGCGAAATGGACGGTGCTAATGAAAAACTGCTTTTT. Its translation is CANSEMDGANEKLLF.

This clonotype has a count of ten or more. The chain has TRBV29-1 and TRBJ2-3; no firm D call. Trimming cost V 3 bases and J 4 bases, with 14 bases left between them. The CDR3 is 14 residues long. CDR1 and CDR2 from the germline V gene are SQVTM and ANQGSEA. The CDR3 spells CSVDGFRESDTQYF. CDR3 coding DNA: TGCAGCGTTGACGGCTTCCGCGAGTCAGATACGCAGTATTTT.

This chain connects TRBV7-9 to TRBJ2-1; either TRBD1 or TRBD2 may fit D (5 bases each). The V end was cut by 6 bases, the J end by 0 bases, with 12 bases between. The CDR3 is made up of 15 amino acids. Germline CDR1 SEHNR, CDR2 FQNEAQ (reference sequence). CDR3 loop: CASRTSGSSYNEQFF. The CDR3 DNA reads TGTGCCAGCAGAACCTCAGGGAGCTCCTACAATGAGCAGTTCTTC.

This clonotype was found many times. This sequence joins TRBV7-3 and TRBJ2-7; D is uncertain. V lost 3 bases and J 6 bases, leaving 9 bases between the germline ends. The germline gives CDR1 SGHTA, CDR2 FQGTGA. There are 12 residues in the CDR3. CDR3: CASSLKGAEQYF. The DNA for the CDR3 is TGTGCCAGCAGCTTGAAGGGCGCCGAGCAGTACTTC.

About this clonotype: A much more abundant neighbour one base away suggests this may be a read error. The chain is built from TRBV27 and TRBJ2-5; D ambiguous. Germline CDR1 reads MNHEY; CDR2 reads SMNVEV (reference sequence). V lost 5 bases to trimming and J lost 5 bases, with 12 bases between them. This CDR3 is built from 13 residues. CDR3 region: CASSPSDGETQYF. The CDR3 region has the DNA TGTGCCAGCAGTCCCAGCGATGGCGAGACCCAGTACTTC.

This clonotype was counted many times. This chain uses TRBV5-1 with TRBJ2-5; TRBD1 agrees at 9 bases. Germline loops: CDR1 SGHRS, CDR2 YFSETQ. V lost 2 bases and J lost 2; bases outside the gene matches: 1. The CDR3 length is 14 residues. As DNA, the CDR3 is TGCGCCAGCAGCTTACAGGGGGCTCAAGAGACCCAGTACTTC. Amino acid sequence: CASSLQGAQETQYF. Complete variable domain (other parts from reference TRBV5-1 and TRBJ2-5): KAGVTQTPRYLIKTRGQQVTLSCSPISGHRSVSWYQQTPGQGLQFLFEYFSETQRNKGNFPGRFSGRQFSNSRSEMNVSTLELGDSALYLCASSLQGAQETQYFGPGTRLLVL.

By frequency in the sample, this clonotype is medium-sized. J is TRBJ2-2 and V is TRBV7-6; a weak D match, TRBD1 (6 bases). This CDR3 region has 16 residues. Deletions cut 0 bases from V and 4 bases from J, with 12 bases between. The V gene's germline CDR1 is SGHVS and CDR2 FNYEAQ. CDR3 loop: CASSLAGQGSTGELFF. The CDR3, as DNA: TGTGCCAGCAGCTTAGCTGGGCAGGGGTCCACCGGGGAGCTGTTTTTT.

In its sample, this clonotype was seen many times. This chain connects TRBV15 to TRBJ1-5, with TRBD1 matching over 7 bases. The V segment lost 8 bases and the J segment 0 bases; nucleotides outside the gene matches: 7. The CDR3 loop spans 15 amino acids. Germline CDR1 LNHNV, CDR2 YYDKDF (reference sequence). The CDR3 region is CATHRDRVSNQPQHF. Here the CDR3 DNA reads TGTGCCACCCATCGAGACAGGGTTAGCAATCAGCCCCAGCATTTT. The variable domain in full, completed from reference TRBV15 and TRBJ1-5, reads DAMVIQNPRYQVTQFGKPVTLSCSQTLNHNVMYWYQQKSSQAPKLLFHYYDKDFNNEADTPDNFQSRRPNTSFCFLDIRSPGLGDTAMYLCATHRDRVSNQPQHFGDGTRLSIL.

This clonotype was seen at least ten times. CDR3 in amino acids: CATSGGTGDSYEQYF. The CDR3 nucleotides are TGTGCCACCAGCGGAGGGACAGGGGATTCCTACGAGCAGTACTTC. J is TRBJ2-7 and V is TRBV24-1, with TRBD1 identical over 10 bases. CDR3 length: 15 residues. The V and J ends lost 7 bases and 1 base, in that order; junction bases with no gene match: 6. CDR1 and CDR2 (germline): KGHDR, SFDVKD.

At least ten counts were recorded for this clonotype. The chain uses TRBV28 and TRBJ2-7; D unresolved. V lost 6 bases and J 7 bases, leaving 16 bases between the germline ends. The CDR3 extends over 13 amino acids. Germline loops: CDR1 MDHEN, CDR2 SYDVKM. The CDR3 here is CASSLRLLGEQYF. In DNA, the CDR3 is TGTGCCAGCAGCCTCCGCCTACTGGGGGAGCAGTACTTC.

This clonotype was detected many times. CDR3 bases: TGTGCCATCCGATCTTCTACAGGGGGTGGTCAGCCCCAGCATTTT. Translating gives CAIRSSTGGGQPQHF. The chain couples TRBV10-3 to TRBJ1-5; the match to TRBD1 covers 8 bases. Losses at the gene ends were 8 bases for V and 6 bases for J; bases not matched to a gene: 12. The CDR3 totals 15 residues. Germline V lookup: CDR1 ENHRY, CDR2 SYGVKD.

This clonotype was detected ten times or more. The chain combines TRBV24-1 with TRBJ2-1, with 12 bases aligning to TRBD2. J lost 13 bases, V lost 3 bases, and 3 bases had no gene match. In germline, CDR1 is KGHDR, CDR2 SFDVKD. The CDR3 contains 13 residues. This CDR3 is CATSDGLAGSQFF. For the CDR3, the DNA is TGTGCCACCAGTGATGGACTAGCGGGAAGTCAGTTCTTC.

Worth noting for this clonotype: Given a much more abundant clone one base away, this may be a read error. The chain has TRBV10-2 and TRBJ2-3, with TRBD1 matching over 7 bases. The CDR3 has 17 residues. The V segment lost 0 bases and the J segment 2 bases; nucleotides outside the gene matches: 8. Germline CDR1 WSHSY, CDR2 SAAADI. CDR3: CASSESRGRQITDTQYF. The CDR3 coding sequence is TGCGCCAGCAGTGAGTCGAGGGGGCGGCAGATCACAGATACGCAGTATTTT.

This clonotype has a count of ten or more. The V call is TRBV3-1, the J call TRBJ2-3; 8 bases align to TRBD2. In germline, CDR1 is LGHDT, CDR2 YNNKEL (reference sequence). The CDR3 has 20 amino acids. The V and J ends lost 7 bases and 4 bases, in that order; junction bases with no gene match: 25. The CDR3: CASTPRGAGVGSGSPDTQYF. The CDR3 DNA sequence: TGTGCCAGCACCCCAAGGGGAGCGGGAGTCGGCAGCGGGAGTCCAGATACGCAGTATTTT.

Many counts were recorded for this clonotype. The CDR3 DNA is TGCAGTGCTAGAGATCTCACCCAGAAGACCTACGAGCAGTACTTC. This sequence encodes CSARDLTQKTYEQYF. The chain joins TRBV20-1 to TRBJ2-7; D is ambiguous. The CDR3 consists of 15 residues. CDR1 and CDR2 (germline): DFQATT, SNEGSKA (reference sequence). With 0 bases removed from V and 2 bases from J, the gap between germline ends came to 14 bases.

This clonotype appeared many times. This chain connects TRBV7-2 to TRBJ2-3, with D perhaps matching TRBD1 (5 bases). In germline, CDR1 is SGHTA, CDR2 FQGNSA. This CDR3 region has 15 residues. Trimming shortened V by 1 base and J by 2 bases, and 10 bases separated the two germline ends. The CDR3 region is CASSLGTPYTDTQYF. In DNA form, the CDR3 reads TGTGCCAGCAGCTTAGGGACACCCTACACAGATACGCAGTATTTT.

This clonotype was detected many times. The chain uses TRBV5-6 and TRBJ2-3; D gene unclear. V was pared by 5 bases and J by 6 bases, with 13 bases between. This CDR3 is 13 amino acids long. Per the germline V gene, CDR1 is SGHDT and CDR2 is YYEEEE. This chain's CDR3 is CASRVGGSDTQYF. DNA of the CDR3: TGTGCCAGCAGAGTTGGTGGTTCGGATACGCAGTATTTT.

This clonotype rates as medium-sized. This chain links TRBV7-2 with TRBJ2-5; 11 bases line up with TRBD2. This CDR3 has 14 amino acids. Germline-derived CDR1 and CDR2 are SGHTA and FQGNSA. Germline trimming cut 3 bases from V and 4 bases from J; bases unmatched to any gene: 1. CDR3 protein: CASSFGTSGETQYF. CDR3 DNA sequence: TGTGCCAGCAGCTTCGGGACTAGCGGAGAGACCCAGTACTTC.

This clonotype was picked up many times. The V gene is TRBV4-1, the J gene TRBJ2-1; 9 positions match TRBD2. Germline loops: CDR1 MGHRA, CDR2 YSYEKL. V shed 2 bases, J shed 6 bases, and the junction held 5 bases outside the gene matches. The CDR3 totals 15 residues. The chain's CDR3 is CASSQNSGGFNEQFF. The CDR3 region has the DNA TGCGCCAGCAGCCAAAATAGCGGGGGATTCAATGAGCAGTTCTTC.